The 28 T cell receptor beta chains below come from one sample, sequenced in a study of cytomegalovirus exposure and HLA in healthy donors. PCR employed 60 Vbeta and 13 Jbeta primers. TCRdb's copy holds only in-frame clones and misses some; the assay was immunoSEQ multiplex PCR. The sample lists 100,000 to 150,000 clones, around 80% seen once, with less than 2% in the top ten. Material for sequencing was PBMCs. All receptors derive from a man aged 50-60 years in good health and CMV-seronegative.

The gene calls are TRBV5-1 and TRBJ2-3; a weak D match, TRBD1 (6 bases). The CDR3 runs 16 residues. Germline CDR1 SGHRS, CDR2 YFSETQ. V lost 2 bases to trimming and J lost 0 bases, with 13 bases between them. DNA of the CDR3: TGCGCCAGCAGCTTAACCCCAGGGGCTAGCACAGATACGCAGTATTTT. Translation gives CASSLTPGASTDTQYF.

The chain uses TRBV5-1 and TRBJ2-7, with 10 bases identical to TRBD2. The CDR3 has 15 amino acids. Germline-derived CDR1 and CDR2 are SGHRS and YFSETQ. The junction had 2 bases not matched to a gene; V was cut back by 0 bases and J by 2 bases. CDR3 sequence reads: CASSLGTSGAYEQYF. The CDR3 nucleotides are TGCGCCAGCAGCTTGGGGACTAGCGGAGCCTACGAGCAGTACTTC.

The chain joins TRBV4-1 to TRBJ1-3; D gene unclear. V gave up 2 bases and J gave up 0 bases, with 8 bases separating them. Per the germline V gene, CDR1 is MGHRA and CDR2 is YSYEKL. This CDR3 comprises 15 residues. The CDR3 reads CASSQLGLSGNTIYF. The CDR3 bases are TGCGCCAGCAGCCAATTGGGCCTCTCTGGAAACACCATATATTTT.

This chain uses TRBV5-1 with TRBJ2-5, with 7 bases aligning to TRBD1. The V and J ends lost 6 bases and 2 bases, in that order; junction bases with no gene match: 13. CDR3 size: 16 residues. Germline V gene sequence: CDR1 SGHRS, CDR2 YFSETQ. The CDR3 DNA follows: TGCGCCAGCACCCCCTCTGTCGGGACAGCACAAGAGACCCAGTACTTC. Translating gives CASTPSVGTAQETQYF.

This chain uses TRBV5-5 with TRBJ2-3, with TRBD2 identical over 10 bases. V shed 1 base, J shed 6 bases, and the junction held 11 bases outside the gene matches. There are 17 residues in the CDR3. The V gene's germline CDR1 is SGHKS and CDR2 YYEKEE (reference sequence). CDR3 region: CASSLRSSGGRRDTQYF. CDR3 DNA: TGTGCCAGCAGCTTGCGGTCTAGCGGGGGACGTCGGGATACGCAGTATTTT.

The J gene is TRBJ2-1, the V gene TRBV11-2, with TRBD2 matching 11 bases. CDR1 and CDR2 from the germline V gene are SGHAT and FQNNGV. Trimming at V came to 1 base and at J to 8 bases, leaving 7 bases not matched to a gene. The CDR3 runs to 16 residues. The CDR3 DNA is TGTGCCAGCAGCTTAGGCCTAGCGGGGGGTTTGGATGAGCAGTTCTTC. Translated: CASSLGLAGGLDEQFF.

V is TRBV5-1 and J is TRBJ1-1, with 7 bases aligning to TRBD1. Germline assignment: CDR1 SGHRS and CDR2 YFSETQ. There are 16 residues in the CDR3. V was pared by 2 bases and J by 5 bases, with 12 bases of the junction left unmatched. The CDR3 region is CASSLTSTGSPTEAFF. In DNA, the CDR3 is TGCGCCAGCAGCTTAACCTCGACAGGGTCCCCAACTGAAGCTTTCTTT.

In its sample, this clone was seen a few times. The CDR3, as DNA: TGCGCCAGCAGCTTGGACAGGGCCATCGCCAATGAGCAGTTCTTC. Encoded protein: CASSLDRAIANEQFF. The V call is TRBV5-1, the J call TRBJ2-1; tentatively, D is TRBD1 (6 bases). There are 15 residues in the CDR3. The V end was cut by 0 bases, the J end by 6 bases, with 13 bases between. Looked up from germline, CDR1 is SGHRS and CDR2 is YFSETQ.

The chain recombines TRBV7-9 with TRBJ1-3; weak D call: TRBD1 (5 bases). V was pared by 5 bases and J by 0 bases, with 17 bases between. The CDR3 sequence is 17 residues long. Per the germline V gene, CDR1 is SEHNR and CDR2 is FQNEAQ (reference sequence). The CDR3 DNA reads as TGTGCCAGCAGCCCAATTCCGGGGACTTCCTCTGGAAACACCATATATTTT. The encoded protein is CASSPIPGTSSGNTIYF.

The chain recombines TRBV5-4 with TRBJ2-3, with D hard to call. Trimming removed 4 bases from V and 5 bases from J, with 11 bases in between. From germline, CDR1 is SGHNT and CDR2 YYREEE (reference sequence). The CDR3 sequence is 13 residues long. CDR3 in DNA: TGTGCCAGCAGCGCGACCGAGCGAGATACGCAGTATTTT. Its translation: CASSATERDTQYF.

This clone was seen only a few times. The chain combines TRBV7-9 with TRBJ1-3; maybe TRBD1 (5 bases). The germline V gene encodes CDR1 SEHNR and CDR2 FQNEAQ (reference sequence). The V gene lost 4 bases and the J gene lost 0 bases, with 10 bases spanning the gap. The CDR3 sequence is 15 residues long. The CDR3 is CASSSGHRSGNTIYF. Written as DNA, the CDR3 is TGTGCCAGCAGCTCAGGACACCGCTCTGGAAACACCATATATTTT.

This clone was recorded a few times. The chain employs TRBV19 and TRBJ2-5; TRBD2 is a possible D gene (5 bases). V lost 3 bases and J 5 bases, leaving 10 bases between the germline ends. Per germline, CDR1 LNHDA and CDR2 SQIVND (reference sequence). The CDR3 contains 13 residues. The CDR3 DNA follows: TGTGCCAGTAGTATCGGGGAGTTGGAGACCCAGTACTTC. This translates into CASSIGELETQYF.

V gene TRBV28 combines with J gene TRBJ1-2; D gene unclear. Trimming shortened V by 3 bases and J by 4 bases, and 12 bases separated the two germline ends. Germline CDR1 MDHEN, CDR2 SYDVKM. This CDR3 contains 14 residues. The CDR3 is CASSLPPLGYGYTF. CDR3 sequence (DNA): TGTGCCAGCAGTTTGCCCCCCCTAGGCTATGGCTACACCTTC.

J is TRBJ2-2 and V is TRBV19, with 8 positions matching TRBD1. With V trimmed by 8 bases and J by 6 bases, 11 bases remained unmatched. Germline V CDR1 and CDR2: LNHDA, SQIVND (reference sequence). The CDR3 has 15 amino acids. CDR3 nucleotides: TGTGCCAGTGATCAGGGGGCCCGTCTTGCCGGGGAGCTGTTTTTT. Its protein product is CASDQGARLAGELFF.

This clone has only one observation. The rearrangement links TRBV9 to TRBJ1-4, with no clear D. CDR3 size: 14 residues. Looked up from germline, CDR1 is SGDLS and CDR2 is YYNGEE. V lost 2 bases and J lost 7, with 12 bases in between. This CDR3 reads CASSVRGGSEKLFF. The DNA for the CDR3 is TGTGCCAGCAGCGTTCGGGGTGGGTCTGAAAAACTGTTTTTT. The full variable domain, completed using reference TRBV9 and TRBJ1-4, is DSGVTQTPKHLITATGQRVTLRCSPRSGDLSVYWYQQSLDQGLQFLIQYYNGEERAKGNILERFSAQQFPDLHSELNLSSLELGDSALYFCASSVRGGSEKLFFGSGTQLSVL.

The chain couples TRBV29-1 to TRBJ1-1, with D possibly being TRBD1 (6 bases). The CDR3 is made up of 13 amino acids. The V end lost 7 bases, the J end lost 1 base, and 13 bases lay between the germline ends. Per the germline V gene, CDR1 is SQVTM and CDR2 is ANQGSEA. This CDR3 is CSGTGRGNTEAFF. In nucleotides, the CDR3 is TGCAGCGGCACAGGGAGGGGGAACACTGAAGCTTTCTTT. The whole variable domain, filled in from reference TRBV29-1 and TRBJ1-1, reads SAVISQKPSRDICQRGTSLTIQCQVDSQVTMMFWYRQQPGQSLTLIATANQGSEATYESGFVIDKFPISRPNLTFSTLTVSNMSPEDSSIYLCSGTGRGNTEAFFGQGTRLTVV.

This chain connects TRBV4-3 to TRBJ1-6; D perhaps matches TRBD1 (5 bases). The V gene lost 0 bases and the J gene lost 8 bases, with 14 bases spanning the gap. The CDR3 has 16 amino acids. The germline gives CDR1 LGHNA, CDR2 YSLEER. CDR3 DNA sequence: TGCGCCAGCAGCCAAGAAGGGGCAGAAAATTATTCACCCCTCCACTTT. Translating gives CASSQEGAENYSPLHF.

This clone turned up a few times. The rearrangement joins TRBV7-6 to TRBJ1-3; D call uncertain. The germline V gene has CDR1 SGHVS and CDR2 FNYEAQ. CDR3 length: 16 amino acids. Trimming cost V 2 bases and J 4 bases, with 15 bases left between them. The CDR3 coding sequence is TGTGCCAGCAGCTTAAATAGTGGTTTCCGGGGAAACACCATATATTTT. This sequence encodes CASSLNSGFRGNTIYF.

The chain recombines TRBV5-6 with TRBJ1-2; D gene ambiguous. Trimming stripped 2 bases from V and 8 bases from J, with 19 bases between. The CDR3 is 15 amino acids. CDR1 is SGHDT, CDR2 YYEEEE, per germline. CDR3 nucleotides: TGTGCCAGCAGCTTCCAAGCAGGCGGGGTGGAGGGCTACACCTTC. Encoded protein: CASSFQAGGVEGYTF. Filled out from reference TRBV5-6 and TRBJ1-2, the complete variable domain reads DAGVTQSPTHLIKTRGQQVTLRCSPKSGHDTVSWYQQALGQGPQFIFQYYEEEERQRGNFPDRFSGHQFPNYSSELNVNALLLGDSALYLCASSFQAGGVEGYTFGSGTRLTVV.

The table lists this clone with a few counts. The V gene is TRBV2, the J gene TRBJ2-3; the match to TRBD2 covers 16 bases. The CDR3 covers 16 residues. CDR1 and CDR2 (germline): SNHLY, FYNNEI. The V and J ends lost 8 bases and 4 bases, in that order; junction bases with no gene match: 6. The chain's CDR3 is CASWGTSGGVPDTQYF. DNA of the CDR3: TGTGCCAGCTGGGGGACTAGCGGGGGGGTACCAGATACGCAGTATTTT. The full variable domain, completed using reference TRBV2 and TRBJ2-3, is EPEVTQTPSHQVTQMGQEVILRCVPISNHLYFYWYRQILGQKVEFLVSFYNNEISEKSEIFDDQFSVERPDGSNFTLKIRSTKLEDSAMYFCASWGTSGGVPDTQYFGPGTRLTVL.

The chain uses TRBV7-2 and TRBJ1-4; no firm D call. V dropped 1 base and J dropped 8 bases, with 11 bases sitting between them. Germline CDR1 and CDR2: SGHTA and FQGNSA. The CDR3 is 14 residues long. In DNA, the CDR3 is TGTGCCAGCAGCTTAGGAAGCCTCAAGGAAAAACTGTTTTTT. Translated: CASSLGSLKEKLFF.

The chain employs TRBV4-1 and TRBJ1-2, with D perhaps TRBD1 (5 bases). Trimming left V 2 bases short and J 4 bases short, with 11 bases between. The V gene's germline CDR1 is MGHRA and CDR2 YSYEKL. This CDR3 comprises 14 residues. The CDR3 region has the DNA TGCGCCAGCAGCCAAATGGGGGGGATCTATGGCTACACCTTC. It specifies CASSQMGGIYGYTF.

The V and J genes are TRBV6-1 and TRBJ2-5; 9 nucleotides line up with TRBD1. The CDR3 totals 13 residues. The ends lost 6 bases at V and 4 bases at J; junction bases unmatched: 3. CDR1 and CDR2 from the germline V gene are MNHNS and SASEGT. CDR3 DNA sequence: TGTGCCAGCAGACAGGGGGCGAGAGAGACCCAGTACTTC. Amino acids: CASRQGARETQYF.

V usage is TRBV5-1 and J usage is TRBJ1-3, with TRBD1 as a possible D gene (5 bases). Trimming shortened V by 5 bases and J by 4 bases, and 16 bases separated the two germline ends. The V gene's germline CDR1 is SGHRS and CDR2 YFSETQ. The CDR3 runs 15 residues. CDR3 residues: CASRGSTDPGNTIYF. CDR3 DNA sequence: TGCGCCAGCAGGGGATCGACAGACCCCGGAAACACCATATATTTT.

The gene calls are TRBV25-1 and TRBJ1-6; D gene ambiguous. V was clipped by 10 bases and J by 6 bases, with 16 bases between them. The CDR3 consists of 14 residues. Germline-derived CDR1 and CDR2 are MGHDK and SYGVNS. The CDR3 is CATLGGSGNSPLHF. In DNA, the CDR3 is TGTGCCACCCTAGGCGGCAGCGGTAATTCACCCCTCCACTTT.

In its sample, this clone was seen a few times. The chain employs TRBV7-2 and TRBJ1-1; no clear D gene. V gave up 6 bases and J gave up 3 bases, with 14 bases separating them. This CDR3 spans 14 amino acids. The germline V gene has CDR1 SGHTA and CDR2 FQGNSA. CDR3 sequence: CASSTGIQDTEAFF. The CDR3 DNA is TGTGCCAGCAGTACGGGGATTCAGGACACTGAAGCTTTCTTT.

As concerns this clone: A junction boundary mismatches the germline segment, possibly from a read error. V gene TRBV7-9 combines with J gene TRBJ2-1; D unresolved. The germline V gene encodes CDR1 SEHNR and CDR2 FQNEAQ (reference sequence). The CDR3 is 12 amino acids. The CDR3 spells CSSSLVTEEQFF. For the CDR3, the DNA is TGTTCCAGCAGCTTAGTTACAGAGGAGCAGTTCTTC.

The chain carries TRBV5-1 and TRBJ2-3; the D gene is possibly TRBD2 (5 bases). The ends were cut back, 0 bases at V and 6 bases at J, with 5 bases in the middle. The germline V gene has CDR1 SGHRS and CDR2 YFSETQ. The CDR3 length is 12 residues. Here the CDR3 reads CASSLGRDTQYF. CDR3 DNA sequence: TGCGCCAGCAGCTTGGGGAGGGATACGCAGTATTTT.